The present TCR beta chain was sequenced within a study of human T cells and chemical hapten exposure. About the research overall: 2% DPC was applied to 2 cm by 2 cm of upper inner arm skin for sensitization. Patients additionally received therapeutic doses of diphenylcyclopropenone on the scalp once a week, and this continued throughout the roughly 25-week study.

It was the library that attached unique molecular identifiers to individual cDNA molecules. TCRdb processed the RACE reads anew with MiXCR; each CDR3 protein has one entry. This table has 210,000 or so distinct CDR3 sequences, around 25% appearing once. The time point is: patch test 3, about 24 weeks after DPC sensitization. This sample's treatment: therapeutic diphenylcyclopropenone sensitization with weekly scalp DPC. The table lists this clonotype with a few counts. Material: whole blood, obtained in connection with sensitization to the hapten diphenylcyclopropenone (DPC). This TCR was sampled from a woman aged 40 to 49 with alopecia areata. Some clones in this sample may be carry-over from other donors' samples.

This CDR3 is CASSYGDRGTYEQYF. The CDR3 nucleotides read TGTGCCAGCAGTTACGGGGACAGGGGGACCTACGAGCAGTACTTC. The chain links TRBV6-2 or TRBV6-3 to TRBJ2-7, with 11 bases identical to TRBD1. The ends lost 2 bases at V and 2 bases at J; junction bases unmatched: 2. Looked up from germline, CDR1 is MNHEY and CDR2 is SVGEGT. The CDR3 spans 15 residues.